This T cell receptor (beta chain) is from a study of neoadjuvant nivolumab and ipilimumab in lung cancer. Germline assignment: CDR1 SEHNR and CDR2 FQNEAQ (reference sequence). The ends were cut back, 6 bases at V and 5 bases at J, with 11 bases in the middle. This CDR3 has 13 amino acids. Sequencing used immunoSEQ multiplex PCR; TCRdb keeps in-frame clones, though not all of them. Of about 20,000 clones listed, 65% to 85% are singletons. This chain joins TRBV7-9 and TRBJ1-5, with D unresolved. This TCR was recovered from an adult with non-small cell lung cancer. The material sequenced was tumor tissue, taken after neoadjuvant nivolumab, alone or with ipilimumab, at or shortly before surgery. As DNA, the CDR3 is TGTGCCAGCAGTGCATGGGCAGATCAGCCCCAGCATTTT. This sequence encodes CASSAWADQPQHF. Full variable domain (remainder filled in from reference TRBV7-9 and TRBJ1-5): DTGVSQNPRHKITKRGQNVTFRCDPISEHNRLYWYRQTLGQGPEFLTYFQNEAQLEKSRLLSDRFSAERPKGSFSTLEIQRTEQGDSAMYLCASSAWADQPQHFGDGTRLSIL.